The clone carrying this T cell receptor beta chain was counted between two and nine times. The antigen is not known. TCRdb analysed the 5' RACE reads with MiXCR anew, one entry per CDR3 protein. Among 250,000 to 350,000 distinct CDR3 sequences listed, roughly 9.7% were seen once. Unmatched junction bases numbered 5, after V lost 2 bases and J lost 4 bases. The CDR3 is 15 residues long. Germline-derived CDR1 and CDR2 are LGHNA and YSLEER. These data come from a study of identical twins. Every sampled donor was Caucasian and healthy. General study findings and limits: Fewer insertions marked abundant cord blood beta clonotypes; young adult naive trended weakly, memory not at all. Out-of-frame alpha sequences common to twins were enriched for low generation probability. Conclusions relied on cross-sectional statistical analysis, not following the same donors.

The data also belong to a second study, concerning yellow fever vaccine responses in identical twins.

The clonotype originates from a woman aged 18-29 years in good health. Input material: CD8+ T cells sorted from blood. This chain connects TRBV4-3 to TRBJ2-7; TRBD2 aligns across 10 bases. DNA for the CDR3: TGCGCCAGCAGCCAATCGCCTAGCGGGAGTTACGAGCAGTACTTC. It codes for CASSQSPSGSYEQYF.